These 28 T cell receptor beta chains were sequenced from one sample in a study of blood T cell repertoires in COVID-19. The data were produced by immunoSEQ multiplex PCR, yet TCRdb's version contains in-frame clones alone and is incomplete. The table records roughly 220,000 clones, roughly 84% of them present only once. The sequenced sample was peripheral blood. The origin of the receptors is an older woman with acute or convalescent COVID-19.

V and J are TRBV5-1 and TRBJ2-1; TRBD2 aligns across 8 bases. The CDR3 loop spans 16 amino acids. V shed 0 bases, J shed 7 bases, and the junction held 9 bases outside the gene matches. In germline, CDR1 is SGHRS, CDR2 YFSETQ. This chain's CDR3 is CASSLEASGGGNEQFF. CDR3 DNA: TGCGCCAGCAGCTTGGAGGCCAGCGGGGGCGGGAATGAGCAGTTCTTC.

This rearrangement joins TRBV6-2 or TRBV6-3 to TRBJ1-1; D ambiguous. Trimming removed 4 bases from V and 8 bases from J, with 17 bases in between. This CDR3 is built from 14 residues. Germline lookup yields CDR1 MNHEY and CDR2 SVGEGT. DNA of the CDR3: TGTGCCAGCAGTTTCCGGCCCGGCCGAGGCGAAGCTTTCTTT. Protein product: CASSFRPGRGEAFF.

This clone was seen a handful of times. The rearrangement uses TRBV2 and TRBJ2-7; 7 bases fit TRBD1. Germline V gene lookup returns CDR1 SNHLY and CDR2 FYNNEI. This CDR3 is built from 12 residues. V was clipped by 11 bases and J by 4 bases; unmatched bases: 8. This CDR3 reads CAWGQNNYEQYF. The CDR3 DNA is TGTGCCTGGGGACAGAACAATTACGAGCAGTACTTC.

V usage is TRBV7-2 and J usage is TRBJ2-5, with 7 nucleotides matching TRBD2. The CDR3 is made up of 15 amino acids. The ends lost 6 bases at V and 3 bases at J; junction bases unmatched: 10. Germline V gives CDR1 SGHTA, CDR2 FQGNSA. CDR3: CASSLWGGKEETQYF. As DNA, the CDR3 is TGTGCCAGCAGTTTATGGGGGGGTAAAGAAGAGACCCAGTACTTC. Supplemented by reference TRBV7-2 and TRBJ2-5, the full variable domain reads GAGVSQSPSNKVTEKGKDVELRCDPISGHTALYWYRQSLGQGLEFLIYFQGNSAPDKSGLPSDRFSAERTGGSVSTLTIQRTQQEDSAVYLCASSLWGGKEETQYFGPGTRLLVL.

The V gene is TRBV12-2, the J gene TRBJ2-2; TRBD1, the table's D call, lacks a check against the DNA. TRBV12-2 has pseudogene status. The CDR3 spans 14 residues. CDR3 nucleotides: TGTGCAAGTCGCTTAGGCTGGGCCACCGGGGAGCTGTTTTTT. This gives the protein CASRLGWATGELFF.

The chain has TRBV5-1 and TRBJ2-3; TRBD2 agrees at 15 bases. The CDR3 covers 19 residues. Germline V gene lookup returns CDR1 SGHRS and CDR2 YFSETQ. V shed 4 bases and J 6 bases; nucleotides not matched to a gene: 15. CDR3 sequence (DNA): TGCGCCAGCAGCGGAGGACTAGCGGGGGGGAACGTCGTTGTCGATACGCAGTATTTT. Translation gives CASSGGLAGGNVVVDTQYF.

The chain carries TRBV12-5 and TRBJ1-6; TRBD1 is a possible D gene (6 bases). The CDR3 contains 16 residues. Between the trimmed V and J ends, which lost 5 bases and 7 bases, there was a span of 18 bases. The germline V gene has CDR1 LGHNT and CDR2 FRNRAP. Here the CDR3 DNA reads TGTGCTAGTGGTAGAACCAGACAGGCTCGCAATTCACCCCTCCACTTT. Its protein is CASGRTRQARNSPLHF.

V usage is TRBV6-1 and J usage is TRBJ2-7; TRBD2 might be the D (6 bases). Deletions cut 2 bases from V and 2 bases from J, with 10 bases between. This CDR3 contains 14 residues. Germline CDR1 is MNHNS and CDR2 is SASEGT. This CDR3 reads CASSEWRGTYEQYF. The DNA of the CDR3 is TGTGCCAGCAGTGAATGGAGGGGTACCTACGAGCAGTACTTC.

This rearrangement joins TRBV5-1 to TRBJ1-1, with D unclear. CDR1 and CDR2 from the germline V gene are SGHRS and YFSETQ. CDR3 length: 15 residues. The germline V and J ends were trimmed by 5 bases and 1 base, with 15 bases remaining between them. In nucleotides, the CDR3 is TGCGCCAGCAGTCCCACAGTTGTAACGAACACTGAAGCTTTCTTT. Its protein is CASSPTVVTNTEAFF.

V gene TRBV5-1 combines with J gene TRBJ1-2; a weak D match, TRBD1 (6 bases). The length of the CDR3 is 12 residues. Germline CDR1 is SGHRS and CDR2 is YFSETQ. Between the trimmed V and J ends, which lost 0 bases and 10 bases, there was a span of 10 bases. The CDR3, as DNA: TGCGCCAGCAGCTTGGACGGACAGATCTACACCTTC. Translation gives CASSLDGQIYTF.

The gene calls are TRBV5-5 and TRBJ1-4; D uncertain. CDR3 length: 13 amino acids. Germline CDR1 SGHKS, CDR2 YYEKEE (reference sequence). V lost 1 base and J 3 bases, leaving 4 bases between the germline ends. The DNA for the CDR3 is TGTGCCAGCAGCTTGTCGGCTAATGAAAAACTGTTTTTT. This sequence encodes CASSLSANEKLFF. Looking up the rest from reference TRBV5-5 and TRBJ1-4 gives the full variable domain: DAGVTQSPTHLIKTRGQQVTLRCSPISGHKSVSWYQQVLGQGPQFIFQYYEKEERGRGNFPDRFSARQFPNYSSELNVNALLLGDSALYLCASSLSANEKLFFGSGTQLSVL.

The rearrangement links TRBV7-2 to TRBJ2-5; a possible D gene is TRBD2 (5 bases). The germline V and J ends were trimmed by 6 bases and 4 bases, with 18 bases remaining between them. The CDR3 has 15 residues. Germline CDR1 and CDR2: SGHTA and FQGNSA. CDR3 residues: CASRSWTDPRETQYF. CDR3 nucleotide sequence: TGTGCCAGCAGGTCCTGGACTGACCCGCGAGAGACCCAGTACTTC.

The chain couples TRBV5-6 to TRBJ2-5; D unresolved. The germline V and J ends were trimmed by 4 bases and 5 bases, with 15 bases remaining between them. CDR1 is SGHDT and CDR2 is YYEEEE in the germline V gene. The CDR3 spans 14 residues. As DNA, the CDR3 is TGTGCCAGCAGCCGCGCGGCTGCCGTCGAGACCCAGTACTTC. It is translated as CASSRAAAVETQYF.

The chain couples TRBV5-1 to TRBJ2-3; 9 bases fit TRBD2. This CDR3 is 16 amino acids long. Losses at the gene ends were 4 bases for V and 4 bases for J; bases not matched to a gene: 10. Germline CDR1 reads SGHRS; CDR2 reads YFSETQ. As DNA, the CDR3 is TGCGCCAGCAGCCCTAGTATAGCGGGGGATTCAGATACGCAGTATTTT. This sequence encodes CASSPSIAGDSDTQYF.

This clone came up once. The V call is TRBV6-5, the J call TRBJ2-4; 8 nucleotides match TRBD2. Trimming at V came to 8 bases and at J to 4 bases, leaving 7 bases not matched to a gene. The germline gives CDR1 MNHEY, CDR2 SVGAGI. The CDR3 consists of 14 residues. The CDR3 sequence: CASGGLADKNIQYF. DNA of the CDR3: TGTGCCAGCGGCGGACTAGCAGATAAAAACATTCAGTACTTC.

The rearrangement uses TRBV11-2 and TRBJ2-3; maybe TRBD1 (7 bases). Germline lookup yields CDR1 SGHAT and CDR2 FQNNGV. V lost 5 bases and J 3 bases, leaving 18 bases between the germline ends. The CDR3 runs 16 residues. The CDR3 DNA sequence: TGTGCCAGCAGCCCCCGACGGACAGGAGGGACAGATACGCAGTATTTT. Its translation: CASSPRRTGGTDTQYF.

CDR3: CASSLGQGFGYTF. The CDR3 bases are TGTGCCAGCAGCTTAGGGCAGGGGTTCGGCTACACCTTC. V gene TRBV7-9 combines with J gene TRBJ1-2, with D perhaps matching TRBD1 (6 bases). V lost 1 base and J lost 8, with 11 bases in between. The CDR3 covers 13 residues. Germline V CDR1 and CDR2: SEHNR, FQNEAQ (reference sequence).

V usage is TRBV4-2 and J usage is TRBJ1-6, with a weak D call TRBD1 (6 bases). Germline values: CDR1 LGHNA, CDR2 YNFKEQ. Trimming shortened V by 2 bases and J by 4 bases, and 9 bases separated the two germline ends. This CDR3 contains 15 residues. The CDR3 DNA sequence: TGTGCCAGCAGCCAATTGGACAGTTATAATTCACCCCTCCACTTT. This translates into CASSQLDSYNSPLHF.

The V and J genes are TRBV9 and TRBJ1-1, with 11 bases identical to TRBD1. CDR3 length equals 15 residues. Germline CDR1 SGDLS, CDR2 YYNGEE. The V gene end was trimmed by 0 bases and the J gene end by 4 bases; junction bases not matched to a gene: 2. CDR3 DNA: TGTGCCAGCAGCGTAGGTGGGACAGGGGGCACTGAAGCTTTCTTT. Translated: CASSVGGTGGTEAFF.

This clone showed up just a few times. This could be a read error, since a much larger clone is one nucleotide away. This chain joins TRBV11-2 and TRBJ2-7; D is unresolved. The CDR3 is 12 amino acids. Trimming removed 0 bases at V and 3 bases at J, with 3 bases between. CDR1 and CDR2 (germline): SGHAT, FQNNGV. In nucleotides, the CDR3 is TGTGCCAGCAGCTTAGACAACTACGAGCAGTACTTC. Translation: CASSLDNYEQYF. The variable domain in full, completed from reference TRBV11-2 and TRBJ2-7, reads EAGVAQSPRYKIIEKRQSVAFWCNPISGHATLYWYQQILGQGPKLLIQFQNNGVVDDSQLPKDRFSAERLKGVDSTLKIQPAKLEDSAVYLCASSLDNYEQYFGPGTRLTVT.

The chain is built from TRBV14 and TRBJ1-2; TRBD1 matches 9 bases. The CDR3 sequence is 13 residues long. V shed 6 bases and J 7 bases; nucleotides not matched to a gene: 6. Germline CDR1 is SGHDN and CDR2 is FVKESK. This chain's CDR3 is CASRGTGRTGYTF. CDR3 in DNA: TGTGCCAGCAGGGGGACAGGGAGGACTGGCTACACCTTC.

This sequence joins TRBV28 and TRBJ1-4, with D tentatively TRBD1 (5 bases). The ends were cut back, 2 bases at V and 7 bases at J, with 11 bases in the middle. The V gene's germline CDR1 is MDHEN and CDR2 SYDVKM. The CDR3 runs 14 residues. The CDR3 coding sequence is TGTGCCAGCAGTTTACGGGGGGTTGTTGAAAAACTGTTTTTT. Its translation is CASSLRGVVEKLFF.

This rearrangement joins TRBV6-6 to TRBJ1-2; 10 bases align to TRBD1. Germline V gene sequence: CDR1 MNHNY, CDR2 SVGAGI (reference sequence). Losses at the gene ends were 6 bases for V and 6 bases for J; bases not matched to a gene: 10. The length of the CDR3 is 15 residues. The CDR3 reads CASRKAGTGVDGYTF. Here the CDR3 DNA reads TGTGCCAGCAGAAAAGCCGGGACAGGGGTAGATGGCTACACCTTC.

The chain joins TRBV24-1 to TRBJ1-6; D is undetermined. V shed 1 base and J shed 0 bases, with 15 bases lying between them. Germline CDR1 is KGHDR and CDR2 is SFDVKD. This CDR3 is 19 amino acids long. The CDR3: CATSDFFMGSSSYNSPLHF. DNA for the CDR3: TGTGCCACCAGTGATTTCTTCATGGGCAGCAGCTCCTATAATTCACCCCTCCACTTT.

The CDR3 here is CASSAPRGSSYNEQFF. The CDR3 DNA reads TGTGCCAGCAGTGCTCCAAGGGGGAGCTCCTACAATGAGCAGTTCTTC. This sequence joins TRBV25-1 and TRBJ2-1; perhaps TRBD1 as D (6 bases). The V and J ends lost 4 bases and 0 bases respectively, with 13 bases between them. This CDR3 is 16 amino acids long. Germline assignment: CDR1 MGHDK and CDR2 SYGVNS.

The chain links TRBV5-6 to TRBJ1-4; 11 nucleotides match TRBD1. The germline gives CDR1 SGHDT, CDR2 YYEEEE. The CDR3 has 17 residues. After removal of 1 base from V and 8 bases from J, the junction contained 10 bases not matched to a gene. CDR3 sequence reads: CASSLLGTGGLREKLFF. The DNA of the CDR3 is TGTGCCAGCAGCTTGTTGGGGACAGGGGGGTTGAGAGAAAAACTGTTTTTT.

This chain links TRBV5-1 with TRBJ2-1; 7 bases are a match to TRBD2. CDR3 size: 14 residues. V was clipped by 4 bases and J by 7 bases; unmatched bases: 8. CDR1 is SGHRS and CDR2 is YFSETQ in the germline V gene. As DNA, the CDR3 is TGCGCCAGCAGCCAGAGCGGGGTGGGAAATGAGCAGTTCTTC. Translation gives CASSQSGVGNEQFF.

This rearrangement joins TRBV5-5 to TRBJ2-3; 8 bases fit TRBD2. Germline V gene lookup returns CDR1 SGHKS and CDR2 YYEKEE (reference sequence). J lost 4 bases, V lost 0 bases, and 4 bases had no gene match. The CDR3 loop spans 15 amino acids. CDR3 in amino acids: CASSLAGGVPDTQYF. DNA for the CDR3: TGTGCCAGCAGCTTGGCGGGGGGGGTTCCAGATACGCAGTATTTT.